The 19 T cell receptor beta chains presented below share a single source sample, sequenced in a study of T-cell memory formation after mild COVID-19. MiXCR was run by TCRdb on the 5' RACE reads, yielding one entry per CDR3 protein. The sample lists fewer than 700,000 distinct CDR3 sequences, less than 25% occurring once. The sequencing sample was made of PBMCs or a T cell subset sorted from them (not recorded which). The receptors here all came from an adult woman who had mild COVID-19 (a few samples of this study predate the infection). Cell type and time point are not known.

The V and J genes are TRBV5-1 and TRBJ1-1, with 9 bases fitting TRBD1. From germline, CDR1 is SGHRS and CDR2 YFSETQ. Trimming took 4 bases from V and 0 from J; bases not matched to a gene: 7. The CDR3 runs to 16 residues. CDR3 sequence: CASSPGTGIVNTEAFF. DNA for the CDR3: TGCGCCAGCAGCCCCGGGACAGGGATCGTGAACACTGAAGCTTTCTTT.

As DNA, the CDR3 is TGTGCCAGCAGTTTTTACAGGGGGAGCTATGGCTACACCTTC. It is translated as CASSFYRGSYGYTF. V and J are TRBV12-3 or TRBV12-4 and TRBJ1-2; 8 bases agree with TRBD1. V was pared by 3 bases and J by 4 bases, with 4 bases of the junction left unmatched. The length of the CDR3 is 14 residues.

The chain couples TRBV7-9 to TRBJ1-5; D is uncertain. V gave up 5 bases and J gave up 9 bases, with 14 bases separating them. Germline V gene sequence: CDR1 SEHNR, CDR2 FQNEAQ (reference sequence). The CDR3 is 13 amino acids. Here the CDR3 DNA reads TGTGCCAGCAGCGAGGGCGCCCGGGGGCCCCAGCATTTT. Protein product: CASSEGARGPQHF. The full variable domain, rest sourced from reference TRBV7-9 and TRBJ1-5, is DTGVSQNPRHKITKRGQNVTFRCDPISEHNRLYWYRQTLGQGPEFLTYFQNEAQLEKSRLLSDRFSAERPKGSFSTLEIQRTEQGDSAMYLCASSEGARGPQHFGDGTRLSIL.

This clonotype showed up just a few times. The gene calls are TRBV12-3 or TRBV12-4 and TRBJ2-2; the D gene is possibly TRBD1 (6 bases). CDR3 size: 15 residues. V lost 3 bases and J 1 base, leaving 9 bases between the germline ends. The CDR3 here is CASSLGTKNTGELFF. In nucleotides, the CDR3 is TGTGCCAGCAGTTTGGGGACAAAGAACACCGGGGAGCTGTTTTTT.

V and J are TRBV12-3 or TRBV12-4 and TRBJ2-2; 7 nucleotides agree with TRBD2. The CDR3 is 13 amino acids. Losses at the gene ends were 5 bases for V and 15 bases for J; bases not matched to a gene: 12. The CDR3 DNA is TGTGCCAGCAGTATCAATTCACCCCGGGGGGTGTTTTTT. It codes for CASSINSPRGVFF.

This clonotype was observed a handful of times. V is TRBV5-4 and J is TRBJ2-1, with 8 bases aligning to TRBD1. The CDR3 runs 13 residues. Germline V gene lookup returns CDR1 SGHNT and CDR2 YYREEE (reference sequence). J lost 8 bases, V lost 6 bases, and 7 bases had no gene match. The CDR3 region has the DNA TGTGCCAGCACCCCTGGACAGGGCCATGAGCAGTTCTTC. Its protein is CASTPGQGHEQFF.

J is TRBJ2-1 and V is TRBV30; D is unresolved. The CDR3 contains 14 residues. V gave up 2 bases and J gave up 10 bases, with 18 bases separating them. Germline V lookup: CDR1 GTSNPN, CDR2 SVGIG (reference sequence). CDR3 sequence reads: CAWSFGGGVFEQFF. CDR3 nucleotide sequence: TGTGCCTGGAGTTTTGGCGGTGGGGTCTTCGAGCAGTTCTTC. Looking up the rest from reference TRBV30 and TRBJ2-1 gives the full variable domain: SQTIHQWPATLVQPVGSPLSLECTVEGTSNPNLYWYRQAAGRGLQLLFYSVGIGQISSEVPQNLSASRPQDRQFILSSKKLLLSDSGFYLCAWSFGGGVFEQFFGPGTRLTVL.

This chain joins TRBV2 and TRBJ2-1, with D perhaps TRBD2 (7 bases). Germline V gene sequence: CDR1 SNHLY, CDR2 FYNNEI. Trimming shortened V by 4 bases and J by 1 base, and 11 bases separated the two germline ends. The length of the CDR3 is 15 residues. The CDR3 sequence is CASSAQGGSYNEQFF. Here the CDR3 DNA reads TGTGCCAGCAGTGCACAGGGAGGGTCCTACAATGAGCAGTTCTTC.

The chain is built from TRBV5-1 and TRBJ2-2, with D perhaps matching TRBD1 or TRBD2 (5 bases each). Between the trimmed V and J ends, which lost 2 bases and 0 bases, there was a span of 8 bases. Germline V gene sequence: CDR1 SGHRS, CDR2 YFSETQ. The CDR3 sequence is 15 residues long. The CDR3 DNA follows: TGCGCCAGCAGCTTTTCGGGGCCGAACACCGGGGAGCTGTTTTTT. It encodes CASSFSGPNTGELFF.

As DNA, the CDR3 is TGTGCCAGCAGCTTAGAAGCCCAGCATTATAATTCACCCCTCCACTTT. Translated: CASSLEAQHYNSPLHF. The gene calls are TRBV7-2 and TRBJ1-6; unclear D gene. With 1 base removed from V and 4 bases from J, the gap between germline ends came to 11 bases. Germline V gene sequence: CDR1 SGHTA, CDR2 FQGNSA. This CDR3 spans 16 amino acids.

The V and J genes are TRBV3-1 and TRBJ1-1; D is perhaps TRBD1 (5 bases). The CDR3 runs 15 residues. Germline loops: CDR1 LGHDT, CDR2 YNNKEL (reference sequence). Trimming left V 5 bases short and J 6 bases short, with 19 bases between. The CDR3 DNA reads TGTGCCAGCAGCTCATCCTACAGGTCCGAATCTGAAGCTTTCTTT. Encoded protein: CASSSSYRSESEAFF.

This clonotype has only a few counts. The chain employs TRBV4-3 and TRBJ2-7; D not certain. The V and J ends lost 5 bases and 3 bases respectively, with 11 bases between them. Germline-derived CDR1 and CDR2 are LGHNA and YSLEER. The CDR3 sequence is 13 residues long. The CDR3 DNA reads TGCGCCAGCAGCTCTACGCCGGGCTACGAGCAGTACTTC. Translated, it gives CASSSTPGYEQYF.

The chain recombines TRBV2 with TRBJ2-2; TRBD1 matches at 8 bases. Trimming took 10 bases from V and 0 from J; bases not matched to a gene: 10. This CDR3 has 16 residues. From germline, CDR1 is SNHLY and CDR2 FYNNEI. This CDR3 is CATEHVQGANTGELFF. The DNA of the CDR3 is TGTGCCACCGAGCATGTACAGGGGGCGAACACCGGGGAGCTGTTTTTT.

The V call is TRBV12-3 or TRBV12-4, the J call TRBJ1-3, with D hard to call. V lost 3 bases and J lost 0, with 12 bases in between. This CDR3 has 16 residues. The CDR3: CASSFHPGVSGNTIYF. DNA of the CDR3: TGTGCCAGCAGTTTTCATCCAGGAGTCTCTGGAAACACCATATATTTT.

This clonotype was seen more than once but under ten times. The gene calls are TRBV20-1 and TRBJ2-7, with D uncertain. There are 13 residues in the CDR3. V lost 1 base to trimming and J lost 2 bases, with 9 bases between them. Germline lookup yields CDR1 DFQATT and CDR2 SNEGSKA (reference sequence). DNA for the CDR3: TGCAGTGCTAGAGTAGCCCAGACCTACGAGCAGTACTTC. Its translation is CSARVAQTYEQYF.

The genes are TRBV5-1 and TRBJ2-3, with TRBD2 matching over 8 bases. CDR3 length: 16 amino acids. The germline gives CDR1 SGHRS, CDR2 YFSETQ. Trimming cost V 0 bases and J 2 bases; bases outside gene matches: 5. CDR3 bases: TGCGCCAGCAGCTTGGCCGGGGGGGCAACCACAGATACGCAGTATTTT. Amino acids: CASSLAGGATTDTQYF.

This clonotype was found a few times. The chain employs TRBV7-8 and TRBJ2-1, with TRBD1 matching over 12 bases. The CDR3 runs 16 residues. CDR1 is SGHVS and CDR2 is FQNEAQ in the germline V gene. J was trimmed by 7 bases and V by 1 base; bases with no gene match: 5. CDR3 nucleotides: TGTGCCAGCAGCTTAGTTCGGGACAGGGGGCGAAATGAGCAGTTCTTC. It encodes CASSLVRDRGRNEQFF.

The chain couples TRBV24-1 to TRBJ2-3, with D unresolved. In germline, CDR1 is KGHDR, CDR2 SFDVKD. The CDR3 length is 17 residues. Between the trimmed V and J ends, which lost 0 bases and 0 bases, there was a span of 12 bases. The CDR3 DNA is TGTGCCACCAGTGATTTGCGAGGACGGTCTAGCACAGATACGCAGTATTTT. This encodes CATSDLRGRSSTDTQYF.

At least ten counts were recorded for this clonotype. The CDR3 sequence is CSVDARGGYTF. Written as DNA, the CDR3 is TGCAGCGTTGATGCGAGGGGTGGCTACACCTTC. This chain links TRBV29-1 with TRBJ1-2, with D maybe TRBD1 (5 bases). The CDR3 length is 11 residues. V was clipped by 3 bases and J by 7 bases, with 9 bases between them. Germline V gene sequence: CDR1 SQVTM, CDR2 ANQGSEA.